The source of this T cell receptor beta chain is a study of T-cell reconstitution after alpha-beta-depleted transplantation in children. This clonotype was counted ten times or more. From germline, CDR1 is ENHRY and CDR2 SYGVKD. V lost 6 bases to trimming and J lost 5 bases, with 7 bases between them. The CDR3 length is 11 residues. Molecular barcoding with unique molecular identifiers was used for the TCRbeta library. TCRdb itself ran the PCR reads through MiXCR, one entry per CDR3 protein. The top ten clones hold approximately 1% of a sample with 600,000 to 700,000 distinct CDR3 sequences, approximately 17% of them seen once.

The sample here was PBMCs from the stem cell graft donor, taken from the stem cell graft. V usage is TRBV10-3 and J usage is TRBJ2-5; D ambiguous. The receptor was isolated from a human donor who donated a stem cell graft to a child with acute myeloid leukemia. DNA of the CDR3: TGTGCCATCAGCGAGAGGGAGACCCAGTACTTC. It translates to CAISERETQYF.